The rows below give T cell receptor beta chains drawn from one sample of a study of cytomegalovirus exposure and HLA in healthy donors. Generated by immunoSEQ multiplex PCR, the TCRdb table keeps only in-frame clones and is missing some. The sample yields some 200,000 clones, about two thirds seen once. Sequenced sample: PBMCs. The receptors derive from a man in his forties or fifties in good health and CMV-seropositive. Each CDR3 is given with its conserved first and last residue. The D gene is left open where the match is weak. Not every row has a clone size; where given, it reads once, few, many or a size class.

v_gene,d_gene,abundance,j_gene,CDR3aa,CDR3nt
TRBV6-5,TRBD1,few,TRBJ2-1,CASSADRVGEQFF,TGTGCCAGCAGTGCGGACAGGGTTGGTGAGCAGTTCTTC
TRBV6-1,-,-,TRBJ2-7,CASSDAGDYEQYF,TGTGCCAGCAGTGATGCAGGGGACTACGAGCAGTACTTC
TRBV4-2,-,-,TRBJ1-5,CASRNISGLNQPQHF,TGTGCCAGCAGAAATATATCAGGGTTGAATCAGCCCCAGCATTTT
TRBV4-1,TRBD1,-,TRBJ1-4,CASSQEVGQGQEKLFF,TGCGCCAGCAGCCAAGAGGTTGGACAGGGGCAGGAAAAACTGTTTTTT
TRBV9,TRBD2,few,TRBJ2-1,CASSARDYPYNEQFF,TGTGCCAGCAGCGCCCGGGACTACCCTTACAATGAGCAGTTCTTC
TRBV5-4,-,-,TRBJ2-6,CASSYGLYSGANVLTF,TGTGCCAGCAGCTACGGACTCTACTCTGGGGCCAACGTCCTGACTTTC
TRBV5-4,TRBD1,once,TRBJ2-7,CASSWVYRGHYEQYF,TGTGCCAGCAGCTGGGTATACAGGGGTCACTACGAGCAGTACTTC
TRBV5-4,TRBD2,once,TRBJ2-7,CASSLYSSGVAGQYF,TGTGCCAGCAGCTTGTACTCTAGCGGGGTGGCGGGGCAGTACTTC
TRBV4-3,TRBD2,-,TRBJ2-1,CASSPSGEGWDAEQFF,TGCGCCAGCAGCCCTTCGGGGGAGGGTTGGGACGCCGAGCAGTTCTTC
TRBV11-2,TRBD1,-,TRBJ1-1,CASSLWPRGPSGRNTEAFF,TGTGCCAGCAGCTTGTGGCCCAGGGGGCCTTCCGGGCGGAACACTGAAGCTTTCTTT
TRBV28,TRBD2,few,TRBJ2-7,CASSFPGGSYEQYF,TGTGCCAGCAGTTTCCCGGGAGGCTCCTACGAGCAGTACTTC
TRBV5-6,TRBD2,once,TRBJ2-2,CASSLTSGGYTGELFF,TGTGCCAGCAGCTTGACTAGCGGGGGCTACACCGGGGAGCTGTTTTTT
TRBV10-3,-,few,TRBJ1-1,CASRESGRTEAFF,TGTGCCTCCAGGGAGTCAGGGAGGACTGAAGCTTTCTTT
TRBV19,-,-,TRBJ2-1,CASKGLPNEQFF,TGTGCCAGTAAGGGACTCCCCAATGAGCAGTTCTTC
TRBV6-6,-,few,TRBJ1-2,CASSWGQGQNYGYTF,TGTGCCAGCAGTTGGGGGCAGGGTCAAAACTATGGCTACACCTTC
TRBV11-2,TRBD1,-,TRBJ1-1,CASSSGQLLNTEAFF,TGTGCCAGCAGCTCGGGACAGCTATTGAACACTGAAGCTTTCTTT
TRBV7-2,-,-,TRBJ1-5,CASSLDQGDHQPQHF,TGTGCCAGCAGCTTAGATCAGGGCGATCATCAGCCCCAGCATTTT
TRBV4-1,-,few,TRBJ1-2,CASSRPQDYNYGYTF,TGCGCCAGCAGCCGTCCCCAGGATTACAACTATGGCTACACCTTC
TRBV5-1,-,-,TRBJ2-5,CASSLDRGGETQYF,TGCGCCAGCAGCTTGGACCGAGGAGGCGAGACCCAGTACTTC
TRBV18,-,-,TRBJ1-2,CASGEAGYGYTF,TGTGCCAGCGGGGAGGCAGGCTATGGCTACACCTTC
TRBV7-2,-,-,TRBJ1-2,CASSPSAASYGYTF,TGTGCCAGCAGCCCTAGTGCAGCCTCCTATGGCTACACCTTC
TRBV19,-,-,TRBJ2-2,CATGSITKNTGELFF,TGTGCCACCGGGTCGATCACTAAGAACACCGGGGAGCTGTTTTTT
TRBV6-1,-,-,TRBJ1-3,CASSERFRTDGNTIYF,TGTGCCAGCAGTGAAAGGTTCCGGACAGATGGAAACACCATATATTTT
TRBV29-1,-,once,TRBJ1-4,CSVARTRSEKLFF,TGCAGCGTTGCTCGCACCAGATCTGAAAAACTGTTTTTT
TRBV4-1,TRBD2,-,TRBJ2-1,CASSQDHSGGYYNEQFF,TGCGCCAGCAGCCAAGATCATAGCGGGGGGTACTACAATGAGCAGTTCTTC
TRBV19,-,-,TRBJ1-4,CASSIGRLTDNEKLFF,TGTGCCAGTAGTATCGGCAGACTGACAGATAATGAAAAACTGTTTTTT
TRBV5-4,-,-,TRBJ2-7,CASSLDNYEQYF,TGTGCCAGCAGTTTGGACAACTACGAGCAGTACTTC
TRBV6-1,TRBD2,-,TRBJ2-7,CASSEAWRGGRDEQYF,TGTGCCAGCAGTGAAGCCTGGCGGGGGGGCCGAGACGAGCAGTACTTC
TRBV7-6,TRBD2,-,TRBJ2-7,CASSEGLAGGRGSYEQYF,TGTGCCAGCAGCGAAGGACTAGCGGGGGGGCGGGGCTCCTACGAGCAGTACTTC
TRBV4-1,-,-,TRBJ1-4,CASSQDGQGLGNEKLFF,TGCGCCAGCAGCCAAGATGGTCAGGGCTTAGGAAATGAAAAACTGTTTTTT
TRBV11-2,TRBD1,-,TRBJ2-1,CASSLTGKTYNEQFF,TGTGCCAGCAGCCTGACAGGGAAAACTTACAATGAGCAGTTCTTC
TRBV7-9,TRBD2,once,TRBJ2-1,CASSQTSGSYNEQFF,TGTGCCAGCAGCCAAACTAGCGGGTCTTACAATGAGCAGTTCTTC
TRBV7-2,-,-,TRBJ2-7,CASSQGLPEQYF,TGTGCCAGCAGCCAGGGACTTCCAGAGCAGTACTTC
TRBV6-6,-,few,TRBJ1-2,CASRPTDNYGYTF,TGTGCCAGCAGACCGACAGATAACTATGGCTACACCTTC
TRBV2,TRBD1,-,TRBJ2-2,CASGQGLTGELFF,TGTGCCAGCGGACAGGGACTCACCGGGGAGCTGTTTTTT
TRBV5-8,TRBD1,-,TRBJ1-2,CASSRRTGTDGYTF,TGTGCCAGCAGCCGGCGGACAGGGACGGATGGCTACACCTTC
TRBV28,-,-,TRBJ1-1,CASSFAPPGVRETEAFF,TGTGCCAGCAGTTTTGCGCCCCCAGGGGTAAGGGAGACTGAAGCTTTCTTT
TRBV19,TRBD1,-,TRBJ2-7,CASSAGQGASLYEQYF,TGTGCCAGTAGTGCGGGACAGGGGGCGAGCCTCTACGAGCAGTACTTC
TRBV11-2,-,-,TRBJ2-7,CASSPRLGGSPYEQYF,TGTGCCAGCAGCCCCCGACTTGGGGGCAGTCCCTACGAGCAGTACTTC
TRBV5-4,-,-,TRBJ2-2,CASSLDLGNTGELFF,TGTGCCAGCAGCTTGGACCTCGGGAACACCGGGGAGCTGTTTTTT
TRBV19,-,-,TRBJ1-2,CASSKTQGTYGYTF,TGTGCCAGTAGTAAAACCCAGGGCACCTATGGCTACACCTTC
TRBV4-3,-,-,TRBJ2-2,CASSLGLNTGELFF,TGCGCCAGCAGCCTGGGACTTAACACCGGGGAGCTGTTTTTT
TRBV5-1,-,-,TRBJ2-5,CASSPPRVQSPRETQYF,TGCGCCAGCAGCCCTCCCCGGGTCCAGAGCCCTAGGGAGACCCAGTACTTC
TRBV6-5,TRBD1,-,TRBJ1-2,CASSKGVGGGGGYTF,TGTGCCAGCAGTAAAGGAGTCGGAGGGGGCGGGGGCTACACCTTC
TRBV7-2,-,once,TRBJ1-1,CASSLSVNTEAFF,TGTGCCAGCAGCCTGTCAGTGAACACTGAAGCTTTCTTT
TRBV7-2,TRBD2,-,TRBJ2-7,CASSLGLAGHEQYF,TGTGCCAGCAGCTTAGGCCTAGCGGGGCACGAGCAGTACTTC
TRBV21-1,-,-,TRBJ1-5,CASSKAFGTVGLGYSNQPQHF,TGTGCCAGCAGCAAAGCGTTCGGGACAGTGGGCTTGGGGTATAGCAATCAGCCCCAGCATTTT
TRBV7-8,-,-,TRBJ1-5,CASSSDSNQPQHF,TGTGCCAGCAGCTCGGACAGTAATCAGCCCCAGCATTTT
TRBV5-4,TRBD1,-,TRBJ1-6,CASSALSGTGWSPLHF,TGTGCCAGCAGCGCCTTGTCCGGGACAGGGTGGTCACCCCTCCACTTT
TRBV6-5,-,-,TRBJ2-1,CASSRGSYNEQFF,TGTGCCAGCAGCCGGGGCTCCTACAATGAGCAGTTCTTC
TRBV4-1,-,few,TRBJ1-6,CASSQLRLGNSPLHF,TGCGCCAGCAGCCAACTGAGGTTGGGTAATTCACCCCTCCACTTT
TRBV2,-,-,TRBJ1-1,CASGQRAEAFF,TGTGCCAGTGGGCAGAGGGCAGAAGCTTTCTTT
TRBV5-1,TRBD2,-,TRBJ2-3,CACAGGTDTQYF,TGCGCCTGTGCGGGGGGCACAGATACGCAGTATTTT